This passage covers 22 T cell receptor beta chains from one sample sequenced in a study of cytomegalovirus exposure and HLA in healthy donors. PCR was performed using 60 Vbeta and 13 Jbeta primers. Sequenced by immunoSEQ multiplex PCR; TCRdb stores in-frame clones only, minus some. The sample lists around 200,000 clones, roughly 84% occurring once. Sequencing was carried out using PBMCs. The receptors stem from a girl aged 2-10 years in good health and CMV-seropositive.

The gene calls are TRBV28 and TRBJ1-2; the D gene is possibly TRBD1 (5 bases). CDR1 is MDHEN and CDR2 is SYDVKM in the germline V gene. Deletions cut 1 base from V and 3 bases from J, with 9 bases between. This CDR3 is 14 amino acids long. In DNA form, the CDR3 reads TGTGCCAGCAGTTTATACGGGGGGGACTATGGCTACACCTTC. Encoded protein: CASSLYGGDYGYTF.

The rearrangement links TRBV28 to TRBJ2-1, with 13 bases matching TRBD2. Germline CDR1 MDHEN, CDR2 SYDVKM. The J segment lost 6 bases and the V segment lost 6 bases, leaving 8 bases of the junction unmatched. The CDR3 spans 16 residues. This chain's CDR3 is CASRELAGGPLNEQFF. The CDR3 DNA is TGTGCCAGCAGAGAACTAGCGGGAGGGCCCCTCAATGAGCAGTTCTTC.

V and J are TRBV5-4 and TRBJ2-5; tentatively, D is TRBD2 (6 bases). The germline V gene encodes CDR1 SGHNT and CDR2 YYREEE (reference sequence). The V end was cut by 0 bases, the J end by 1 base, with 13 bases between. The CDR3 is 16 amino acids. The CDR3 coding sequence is TGTGCCAGCAGCTTGGTGCTAGCGAGAAGCCAAGAGACCCAGTACTTC. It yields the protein CASSLVLARSQETQYF.

The CDR3 sequence: CASSQAGTTYFSYEQYF. The CDR3 region has the DNA TGCGCCAGCAGCCAAGCCGGGACAACGTACTTTTCCTACGAGCAGTACTTC. V is TRBV4-1 and J is TRBJ2-7, with a tentative D call TRBD1 (6 bases). V was cut by 1 base and J by 1 base, with 17 bases left in between. Germline lookup yields CDR1 MGHRA and CDR2 YSYEKL. The CDR3 is 17 amino acids.

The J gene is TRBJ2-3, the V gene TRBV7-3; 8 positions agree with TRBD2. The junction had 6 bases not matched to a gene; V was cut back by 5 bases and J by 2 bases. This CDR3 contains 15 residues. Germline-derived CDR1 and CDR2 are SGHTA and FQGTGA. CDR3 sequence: CASSAAGGPTDTQYF. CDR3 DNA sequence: TGTGCCAGCAGCGCTGCGGGGGGCCCCACAGATACGCAGTATTTT. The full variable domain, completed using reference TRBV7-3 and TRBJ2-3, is GAGVSQTPSNKVTEKGKYVELRCDPISGHTALYWYRQSLGQGPEFLIYFQGTGAADDSGLPNDRFFAVRPEGSVSTLKIQRTERGDSAVYLCASSAAGGPTDTQYFGPGTRLTVL.

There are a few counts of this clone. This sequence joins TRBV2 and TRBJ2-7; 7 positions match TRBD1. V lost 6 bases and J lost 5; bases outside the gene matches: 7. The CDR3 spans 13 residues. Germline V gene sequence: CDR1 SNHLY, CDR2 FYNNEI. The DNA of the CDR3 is TGTGCCAGCAGCGAGGACAGGCCCCACGAGCAGTACTTC. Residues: CASSEDRPHEQYF.

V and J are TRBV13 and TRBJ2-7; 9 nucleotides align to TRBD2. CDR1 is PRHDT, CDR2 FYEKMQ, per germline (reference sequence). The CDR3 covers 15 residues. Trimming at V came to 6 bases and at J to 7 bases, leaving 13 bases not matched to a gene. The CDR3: CASRQTGTSLLEQYF. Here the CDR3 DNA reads TGTGCCAGCAGACAGACCGGGACTAGCCTCTTGGAGCAGTACTTC.

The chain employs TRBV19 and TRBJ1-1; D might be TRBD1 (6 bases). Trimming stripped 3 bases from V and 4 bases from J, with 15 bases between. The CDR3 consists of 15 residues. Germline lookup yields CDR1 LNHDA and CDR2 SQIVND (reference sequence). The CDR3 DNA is TGTGCCAGTAGTATTCTGTGGGGGCAGGGCACTGAAGCTTTCTTT. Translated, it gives CASSILWGQGTEAFF. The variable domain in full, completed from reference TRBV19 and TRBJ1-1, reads DGGITQSPKYLFRKEGQNVTLSCEQNLNHDAMYWYRQDPGQGLRLIYYSQIVNDFQKGDIAEGYSVSREKKESFPLTVTSAQKNPTAFYLCASSILWGQGTEAFFGQGTRLTVV.

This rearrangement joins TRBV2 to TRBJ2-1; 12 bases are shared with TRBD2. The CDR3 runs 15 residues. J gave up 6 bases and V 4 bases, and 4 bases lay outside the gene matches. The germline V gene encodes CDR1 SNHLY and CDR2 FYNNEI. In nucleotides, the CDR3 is TGTGCCAGCAGTGGACTAGCGGGAGAGCCCAATGAGCAGTTCTTC. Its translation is CASSGLAGEPNEQFF.

The CDR3 DNA is TGTGCCAGCAGTGGCCCGAGGTATTATGAAAAACTGTTTTTT. Its translation is CASSGPRYYEKLFF. The chain is built from TRBV28 and TRBJ1-4; D is ambiguous. The length of the CDR3 is 14 residues. V lost 5 bases to trimming and J lost 6 bases, with 13 bases between them. Germline assignment: CDR1 MDHEN and CDR2 SYDVKM. Combining the CDR3 with reference TRBV28 and TRBJ1-4 gives the whole variable domain DVKVTQSSRYLVKRTGEKVFLECVQDMDHENMFWYRQDPGLGLRLIYFSYDVKMKEKGDIPEGYSVSREKKERFSLILESASTNQTSMYLCASSGPRYYEKLFFGSGTQLSVL.

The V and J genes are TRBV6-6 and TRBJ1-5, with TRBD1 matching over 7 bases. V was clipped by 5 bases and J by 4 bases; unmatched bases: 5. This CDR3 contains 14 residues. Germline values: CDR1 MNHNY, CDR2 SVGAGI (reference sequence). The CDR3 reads CASSVRTGNQPQHF. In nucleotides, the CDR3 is TGTGCCAGCAGTGTGAGGACAGGAAATCAGCCCCAGCATTTT.

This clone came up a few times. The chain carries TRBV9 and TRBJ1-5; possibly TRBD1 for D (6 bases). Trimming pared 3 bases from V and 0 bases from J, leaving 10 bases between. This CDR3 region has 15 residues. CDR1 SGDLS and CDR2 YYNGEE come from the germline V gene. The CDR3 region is CASSADSYSNQPQHF. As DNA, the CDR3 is TGTGCCAGCAGCGCGGACAGTTATAGCAATCAGCCCCAGCATTTT.

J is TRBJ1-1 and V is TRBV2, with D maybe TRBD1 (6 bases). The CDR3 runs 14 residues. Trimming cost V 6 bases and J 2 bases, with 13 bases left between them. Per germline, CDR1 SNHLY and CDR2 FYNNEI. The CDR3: CASRTGPGNTEAFF. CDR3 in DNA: TGTGCCAGCAGAACAGGGCCGGGAAACACTGAAGCTTTCTTT.

The CDR3 loop is CASGDRGLYGYTF. CDR3 bases: TGTGCTAGTGGCGACAGGGGGCTTTATGGCTACACCTTC. The chain links TRBV12-5 to TRBJ1-2, with 10 bases that match TRBD1. The CDR3 sequence is 13 residues long. The ends lost 6 bases at V and 5 bases at J; junction bases unmatched: 3. The V gene's germline CDR1 is LGHNT and CDR2 FRNRAP.

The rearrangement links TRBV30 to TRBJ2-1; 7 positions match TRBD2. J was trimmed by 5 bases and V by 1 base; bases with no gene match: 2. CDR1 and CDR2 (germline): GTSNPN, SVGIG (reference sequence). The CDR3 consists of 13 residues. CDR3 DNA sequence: TGTGCCTGGAGTGAGCGGGGAAACAATGAGCAGTTCTTC. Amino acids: CAWSERGNNEQFF.

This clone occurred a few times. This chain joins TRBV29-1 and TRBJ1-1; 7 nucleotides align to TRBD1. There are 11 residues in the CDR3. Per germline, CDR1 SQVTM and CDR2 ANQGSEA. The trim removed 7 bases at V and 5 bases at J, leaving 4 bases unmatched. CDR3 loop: CSAGGRTEAFF. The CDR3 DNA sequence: TGCAGCGCAGGGGGGAGGACTGAAGCTTTCTTT. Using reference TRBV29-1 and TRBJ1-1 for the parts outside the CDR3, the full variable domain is SAVISQKPSRDICQRGTSLTIQCQVDSQVTMMFWYRQQPGQSLTLIATANQGSEATYESGFVIDKFPISRPNLTFSTLTVSNMSPEDSSIYLCSAGGRTEAFFGQGTRLTVV.

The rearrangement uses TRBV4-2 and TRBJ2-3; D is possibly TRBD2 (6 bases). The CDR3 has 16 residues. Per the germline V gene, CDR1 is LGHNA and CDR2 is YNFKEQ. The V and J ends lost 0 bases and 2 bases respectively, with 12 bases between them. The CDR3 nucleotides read TGTGCCAGCAGCCAAGAGAGGAGCGGGTTCACAGATACGCAGTATTTT. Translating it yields CASSQERSGFTDTQYF.

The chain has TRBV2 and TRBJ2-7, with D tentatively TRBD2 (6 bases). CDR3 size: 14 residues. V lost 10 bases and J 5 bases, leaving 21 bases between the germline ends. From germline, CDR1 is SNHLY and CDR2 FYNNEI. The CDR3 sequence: CATSTTSYGDEQYF. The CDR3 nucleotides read TGTGCCACCTCCACCACTAGCTACGGGGACGAGCAGTACTTC.

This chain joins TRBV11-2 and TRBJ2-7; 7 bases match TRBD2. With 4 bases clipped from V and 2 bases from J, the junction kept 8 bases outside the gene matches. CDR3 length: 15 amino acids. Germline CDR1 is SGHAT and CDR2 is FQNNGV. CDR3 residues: CASSSGGTTPYEQYF. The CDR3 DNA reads TGTGCCAGCAGCTCCGGGGGGACTACACCCTACGAGCAGTACTTC.

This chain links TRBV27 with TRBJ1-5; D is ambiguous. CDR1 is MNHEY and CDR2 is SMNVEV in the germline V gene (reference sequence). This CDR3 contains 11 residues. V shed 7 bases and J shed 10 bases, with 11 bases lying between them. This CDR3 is CASTLRGPQHF. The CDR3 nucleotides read TGTGCCAGCACGCTTCGCGGCCCCCAGCATTTT.

The CDR3 DNA reads TGCGCCAGCAGTCAGGGGGCAACCTATAATTCACCCCTCCACTTT. Amino acid sequence: CASSQGATYNSPLHF. The V call is TRBV4-1, the J call TRBJ1-6, with TRBD1 matching over 8 bases. Germline V CDR1 and CDR2: MGHRA, YSYEKL. With V trimmed by 6 bases and J by 2 bases, 3 bases remained unmatched. The CDR3 has 15 residues.

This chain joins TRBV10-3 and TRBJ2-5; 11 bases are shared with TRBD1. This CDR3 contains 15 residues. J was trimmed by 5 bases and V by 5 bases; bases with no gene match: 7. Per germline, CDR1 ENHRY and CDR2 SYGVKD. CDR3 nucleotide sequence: TGTGCCATCAGTTCAGACGGGACAGGGGGGGAGACCCAGTACTTC. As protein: CAISSDGTGGETQYF.